Sequencing of this T cell receptor beta chain was carried out in a study of STAT5B mutations in CD4+ large granular lymphocyte leukemia. The overall study: Among healthy controls, a particular HLA allele went with more CDR3 'QG' motifs.

Study-wide results and caveats: Top patient clones used TRBV06 genes more often: 8/27 versus 2/35 in controls. No patients shared main leukemic clonotypes, though less than 30% appeared at low frequency elsewhere.

Notes on this clone: Antigen: not known.

The CDR3 runs to 15 residues. Germline assignment: CDR1 SGHRS and CDR2 YFSETQ. Germline trimming cut 4 bases from V and 6 bases from J; bases unmatched to any gene: 6. The method was immunoSEQ multiplex PCR; TCRdb's version includes in-frame clones alone and lacks a portion of them. The sample contains about 38,000 clones, more than 60% of which appear only once. This chain uses TRBV5-1 with TRBJ2-1, with 11 bases fitting TRBD2. Sample: CD4+ T cells from blood buffy coats. The TCR originated in a human donor in good health. This CDR3 reads CASSLGLAALNEQFF. The CDR3 bases are TGCGCCAGCAGCCTGGGACTAGCGGCCCTCAATGAGCAGTTCTTC.